The 18 T cell receptor beta chains below come from one sample, sequenced in a study of T cell clusters in autoimmune cytopenias. TRB rearrangements were amplified by touch-down multiplex PCR with mixed TRB-A/B primers. One entry per CDR3 protein, without DNA, is what TCRdb gives after re-calling the multiplex PCR reads. The sample's table shows roughly 6,900 distinct CDR3 sequences. Tens of thousands of genome equivalents of blood DNA were amplified for TRB. The same data also contributed to another study, on T cell repertoires in aging, cancer and after chemotherapy.

Material: peripheral blood. All receptors derive from a human donor in good health.

The chain has TRBV6-1 and TRBJ1-1. CDR1 and CDR2 from the germline V gene are MNHNS and SASEGT. This CDR3 contains 16 residues. This CDR3 is CASSEPQWRLNTEAFF.

The rearrangement links TRBV6-2 or TRBV6-3 to TRBJ2-7; the TRBD1 assignment by TCRdb is unverifiable without DNA. Germline CDR1 reads MNHEY; CDR2 reads SVGEGT. CDR3 length: 16 amino acids. The CDR3 sequence is CASSRAWTGISYEQYF.

This clonotype registers medium-sized by frequency. The chain joins TRBV6-5 to TRBJ1-2; TCRdb's D call of TRBD1 is untestable without DNA. Germline CDR1 is MNHEY and CDR2 is SVGAGI. CDR3 length equals 12 residues. CDR3 in amino acids: CATGGRWYGYTF.

The V and J genes are TRBV19 and TRBJ2-1; no DNA is available, so the TRBD1 call from TCRdb remains unchecked. This CDR3 comprises 15 residues. Per the germline V gene, CDR1 is LNHDA and CDR2 is SQIVND (reference sequence). CDR3 residues: CASSLPGQGHNEQFF.

This clonotype shows up as medium-sized by frequency. The chain joins TRBV27 to TRBJ2-7; TCRdb calls TRBD2, which cannot be checked without DNA. CDR1 and CDR2 (germline): MNHEY, SMNVEV (reference sequence). The CDR3 loop spans 14 amino acids. CDR3 amino acids: CASSSLSGVREQYF.

This CDR3 is CASSSLEGYNSPLHF. V and J are TRBV5-6 and TRBJ1-6. Germline V gene data show CDR1 as SGHDT and CDR2 as YYEEEE. This CDR3 region has 15 residues.

The CDR3 spells CASSYARGRNTEAFF. The gene calls are TRBV6-5 and TRBJ1-1; TCRdb indicates TRBD1, and absent DNA this call remains unverified. The germline gives CDR1 MNHEY, CDR2 SVGAGI. The CDR3 runs to 15 residues.

The chain uses TRBV20-1 and TRBJ1-2. There are 14 residues in the CDR3. Per the germline V gene, CDR1 is DFQATT and CDR2 is SNEGSKA (reference sequence). The CDR3 loop reads CSASPIGGPYGYTF.

This clonotype counts as medium-sized by frequency. The chain recombines TRBV5-4 with TRBJ2-7; TCRdb selects TRBD1, and the lack of DNA leaves this call unchecked. There are 14 residues in the CDR3. The germline V gene encodes CDR1 SGHNT and CDR2 YYREEE (reference sequence). The CDR3: CASSFGQGFYEQYF.

This clonotype is classed as medium-sized by frequency. The V call is TRBV6-5, the J call TRBJ2-7. The germline gives CDR1 MNHEY, CDR2 SVGAGI. CDR3 length: 12 residues. This chain's CDR3 is CASSYPYYEQYF.

This chain connects TRBV27 to TRBJ2-1; TCRdb proposes TRBD2, but this gene call is untestable without DNA. There are 19 residues in the CDR3. Looked up from germline, CDR1 is MNHEY and CDR2 is SMNVEV (reference sequence). The CDR3 here is CAISESNRGGAAAQNEQFF.

The rearrangement joins TRBV20-1 to TRBJ1-3. There are 13 residues in the CDR3. CDR1 DFQATT and CDR2 SNEGSKA come from the germline V gene (reference sequence). The CDR3 sequence is CSAVTNSGNTIYF.

Judged by frequency, this clonotype is medium-sized. V and J are TRBV29-1 and TRBJ1-4. The CDR3 runs to 11 residues. Germline CDR1 SQVTM, CDR2 ANQGSEA. Here the CDR3 reads CSVGLQGKLFF.

Measured by frequency, this clonotype is medium-sized. V and J are TRBV12-3 or TRBV12-4 and TRBJ1-6; TCRdb picks TRBD1, but there is no DNA to check that call. The CDR3 runs 14 residues. CDR3 in amino acids: CASSFQGYNSPLHF.

Considering frequency, this clonotype is medium-sized (0.01 to 0.1%). The CDR3 region is CASSYGERNEQYF. The chain combines TRBV6-2 or TRBV6-3 with TRBJ2-7; TCRdb names TRBD2, which stays unverified in the absence of DNA. CDR3 length: 13 residues. CDR1 is MNHEY, CDR2 SVGEGT, per germline.

CDR3 sequence: CASSYLGTGFVQDTQYF. The chain employs TRBV6-5 and TRBJ2-3; TCRdb returns TRBD1, unconfirmable since there is no DNA. The CDR3 is 17 residues long. CDR1 is MNHEY and CDR2 is SVGAGI in the germline V gene.

This clonotype counts as medium-sized (0.01 to 0.1%) by frequency. CDR3 sequence reads: CASSLSGGVKFF. The chain uses TRBV27 and TRBJ2-1. This CDR3 comprises 12 residues. Germline lookup yields CDR1 MNHEY and CDR2 SMNVEV (reference sequence).

The V and J genes are TRBV30 and TRBJ1-5. Per germline, CDR1 GTSNPN and CDR2 SVGIG (reference sequence). The CDR3 loop spans 14 amino acids. The CDR3 loop reads CAWSLQTPNQPQHF. Complete variable domain (other parts from reference TRBV30 and TRBJ1-5): SQTIHQWPATLVQPVGSPLSLECTVEGTSNPNLYWYRQAAGRGLQLLFYSVGIGQISSEVPQNLSASRPQDRQFILSSKKLLLSDSGFYLCAWSLQTPNQPQHFGDGTRLSIL.